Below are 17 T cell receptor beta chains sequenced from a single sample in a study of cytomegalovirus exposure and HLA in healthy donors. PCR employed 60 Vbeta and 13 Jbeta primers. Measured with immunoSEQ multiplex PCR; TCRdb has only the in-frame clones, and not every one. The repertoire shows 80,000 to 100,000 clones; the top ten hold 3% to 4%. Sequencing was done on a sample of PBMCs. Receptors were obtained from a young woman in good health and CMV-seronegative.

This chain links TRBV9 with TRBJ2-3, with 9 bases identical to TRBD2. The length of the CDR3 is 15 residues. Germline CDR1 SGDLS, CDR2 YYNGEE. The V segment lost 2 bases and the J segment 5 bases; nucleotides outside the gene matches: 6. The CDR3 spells CASSVNSGGGDTQYF. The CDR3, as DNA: TGTGCCAGCAGCGTCAATAGCGGGGGTGGAGATACGCAGTATTTT.

The CDR3 DNA follows: TGTGCCAGCAGTTCACTAAGGCAGGGGGCGAGCACAGATACGCAGTATTTT. This gives the protein CASSSLRQGASTDTQYF. The chain carries TRBV7-6 and TRBJ2-3; 8 bases are shared with TRBD1. The CDR3 totals 17 residues. Germline values: CDR1 SGHVS, CDR2 FNYEAQ. Trimming removed 6 bases from V and 0 bases from J; junction bases left unmatched: 11.

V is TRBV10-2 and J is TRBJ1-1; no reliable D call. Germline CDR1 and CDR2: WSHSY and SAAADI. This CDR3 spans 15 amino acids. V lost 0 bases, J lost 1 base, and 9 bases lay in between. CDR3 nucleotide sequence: TGCGCCAGCAGTGAGTCGGCCCTCTCGAACACTGAAGCTTTCTTT. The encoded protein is CASSESALSNTEAFF.

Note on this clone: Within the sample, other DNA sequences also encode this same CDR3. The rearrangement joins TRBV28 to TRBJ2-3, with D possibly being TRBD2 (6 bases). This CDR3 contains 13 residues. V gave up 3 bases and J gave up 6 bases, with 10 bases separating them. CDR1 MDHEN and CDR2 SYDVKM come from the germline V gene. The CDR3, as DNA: TGTGCCAGCAGTTTGGGCGGGGCGGATACGCAGTATTTT. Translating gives CASSLGGADTQYF.

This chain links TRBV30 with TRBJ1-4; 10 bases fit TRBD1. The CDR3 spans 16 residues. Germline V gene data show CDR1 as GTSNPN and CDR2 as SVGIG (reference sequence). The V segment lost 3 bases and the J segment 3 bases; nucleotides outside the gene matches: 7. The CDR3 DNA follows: TGTGCCTGGAGCCTCGGGACAGGGGTATCTAATGAAAAACTGTTTTTT. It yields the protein CAWSLGTGVSNEKLFF.

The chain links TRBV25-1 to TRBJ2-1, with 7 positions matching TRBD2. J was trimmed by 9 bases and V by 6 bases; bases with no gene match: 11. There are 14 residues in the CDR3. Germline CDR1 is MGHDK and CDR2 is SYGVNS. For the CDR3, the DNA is TGTGCCAGCAGATCTAGCGGCCAGAGGGGTGAGCAGTTCTTC. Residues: CASRSSGQRGEQFF.

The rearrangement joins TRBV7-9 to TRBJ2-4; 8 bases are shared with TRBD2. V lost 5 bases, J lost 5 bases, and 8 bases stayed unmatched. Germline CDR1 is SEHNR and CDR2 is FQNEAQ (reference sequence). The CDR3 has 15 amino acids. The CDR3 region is CASSQPGLGENIQYF. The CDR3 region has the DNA TGTGCCAGCAGCCAGCCGGGACTAGGGGAAAACATTCAGTACTTC.

The CDR3 sequence is CASSITSGGSYNEQFF. The DNA for the CDR3 is TGTGCCAGTAGTATAACGTCAGGGGGCTCCTACAATGAGCAGTTCTTC. The chain recombines TRBV19 with TRBJ2-1; 7 bases agree with TRBD1. The CDR3 has 16 residues. V lost 2 bases to trimming and J lost 0 bases; unmatched junction nucleotides: 4. Germline V gives CDR1 LNHDA, CDR2 SQIVND (reference sequence).

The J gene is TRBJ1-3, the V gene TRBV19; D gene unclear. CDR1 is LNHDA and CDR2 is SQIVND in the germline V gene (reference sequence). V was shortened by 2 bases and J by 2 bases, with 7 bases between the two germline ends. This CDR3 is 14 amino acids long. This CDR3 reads CASSIRSAGNTIYF. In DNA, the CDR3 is TGTGCCAGTAGTATACGGTCTGCTGGAAACACCATATATTTT.

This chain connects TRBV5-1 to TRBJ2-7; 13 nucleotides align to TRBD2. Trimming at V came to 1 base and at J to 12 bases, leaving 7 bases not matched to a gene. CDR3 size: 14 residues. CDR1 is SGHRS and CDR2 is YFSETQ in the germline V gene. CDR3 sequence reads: CASSLLGTSGTRYF. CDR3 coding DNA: TGCGCCAGCAGCTTGTTGGGGACTAGCGGGACCAGGTACTTC.

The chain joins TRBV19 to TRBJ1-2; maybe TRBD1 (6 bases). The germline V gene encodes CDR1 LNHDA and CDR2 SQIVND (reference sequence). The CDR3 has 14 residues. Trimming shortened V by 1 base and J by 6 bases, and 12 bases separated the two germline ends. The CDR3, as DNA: TGTGCCAGTAGTATAGCGGACAGAAATCATGGCTACACCTTC. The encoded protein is CASSIADRNHGYTF.

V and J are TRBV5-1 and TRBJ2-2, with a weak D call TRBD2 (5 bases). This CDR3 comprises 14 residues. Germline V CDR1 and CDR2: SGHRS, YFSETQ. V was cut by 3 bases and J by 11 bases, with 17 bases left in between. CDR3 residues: CASSSNTGNLELFF. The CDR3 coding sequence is TGCGCCAGCAGCTCGAACACCGGGAACTTAGAGCTGTTTTTT.

The CDR3 protein is CASSLRGRDSYNEQFF. In nucleotides, the CDR3 is TGTGCCAGCAGCCTCAGGGGTAGGGACTCCTACAATGAGCAGTTCTTC. J is TRBJ2-1 and V is TRBV9; TRBD1 might be the D (6 bases). V was pared by 4 bases and J by 0 bases, with 14 bases between. Looked up from germline, CDR1 is SGDLS and CDR2 is YYNGEE. The CDR3 consists of 16 residues.

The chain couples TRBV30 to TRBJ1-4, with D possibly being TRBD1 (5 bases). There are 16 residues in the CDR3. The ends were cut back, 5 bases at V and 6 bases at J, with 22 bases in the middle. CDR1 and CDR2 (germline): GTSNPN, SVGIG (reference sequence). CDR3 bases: TGTGCCTGGCACCCCCAAGATCGACAGCGTTATGAAAAACTGTTTTTT. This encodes CAWHPQDRQRYEKLFF.

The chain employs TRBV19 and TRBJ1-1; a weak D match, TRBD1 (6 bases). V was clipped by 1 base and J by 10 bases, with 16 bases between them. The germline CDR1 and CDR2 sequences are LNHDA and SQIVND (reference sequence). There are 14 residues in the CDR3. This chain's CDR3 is CASSIGYRVRGAFF. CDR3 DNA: TGTGCCAGTAGTATAGGCTACAGGGTCCGGGGAGCTTTCTTT.

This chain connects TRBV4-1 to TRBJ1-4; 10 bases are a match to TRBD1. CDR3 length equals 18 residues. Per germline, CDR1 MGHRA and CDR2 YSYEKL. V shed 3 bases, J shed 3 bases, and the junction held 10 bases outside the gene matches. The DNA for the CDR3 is TGCGCCAGCAGCCACAGACAGGGGGCGTATCCAGCTAATGAAAAACTGTTTTTT. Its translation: CASSHRQGAYPANEKLFF.

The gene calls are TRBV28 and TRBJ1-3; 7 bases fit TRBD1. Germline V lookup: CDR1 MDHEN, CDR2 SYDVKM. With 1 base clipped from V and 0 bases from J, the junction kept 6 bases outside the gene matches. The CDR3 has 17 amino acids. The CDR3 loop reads CASSLSGRGYSGNTIYF. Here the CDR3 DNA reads TGTGCCAGCAGTTTATCGGGCAGGGGGTACTCTGGAAACACCATATATTTT. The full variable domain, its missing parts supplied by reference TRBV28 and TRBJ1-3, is DVKVTQSSRYLVKRTGEKVFLECVQDMDHENMFWYRQDPGLGLRLIYFSYDVKMKEKGDIPEGYSVSREKKERFSLILESASTNQTSMYLCASSLSGRGYSGNTIYFGEGSWLTVV.